This T cell receptor beta chain was sequenced during a study of cytomegalovirus exposure and HLA in healthy donors. A multiplex PCR was run with 60 Vbeta primers and 13 Jbeta primers. Here immunoSEQ multiplex PCR was the method, and the copy in TCRdb shows in-frame clones only, minus some. The table shows approximately 180,000 clones, with about 80% occurring only once. CDR1 is MGHRA and CDR2 is YSYEKL in the germline V gene. Trimming left V 1 base short and J 1 base short, with 8 bases between. The CDR3 extends over 15 amino acids. The chain uses TRBV4-1 and TRBJ2-1, with D tentatively TRBD1 (5 bases). Source material: PBMCs. The source of this sequence is a man in his forties or fifties in good health and CMV-seropositive. For the CDR3, the DNA is TGCGCCAGCAGCCAAGGGACACCTTCCTACAATGAGCAGTTCTTC. It encodes CASSQGTPSYNEQFF.